The 13 T cell receptor beta chains presented below share a single source sample, sequenced in a study of tumor-infiltrating lymphocytes in oesophageal squamous cell carcinoma. TCRdb re-called the PCR reads through MiXCR, storing one row per CDR3 protein. Of 15,000 or so distinct CDR3 sequences detected, roughly half appear once; the ten largest clones hold more than 35%. Source material: esophageal tumor tissue. The receptor source for this set is a female donor with esophageal squamous cell carcinoma.

The chain is built from TRBV4-1 and TRBJ2-1; D ambiguous. The DNA end is more similar to TRBJ2-5, so the J call may be wrong. The CDR3 covers 14 residues. Germline assignment: CDR1 MGHRA and CDR2 YSYEKL. The chain's CDR3 is CASSQVGPQETQYF. The CDR3 nucleotides are TGCGCCAGCAGCCAAGTAGGGCCCCAAGAGACCCAGTACTTC.

The chain recombines TRBV19 with TRBJ1-3; 7 bases are shared with TRBD1. This CDR3 region has 16 residues. From germline, CDR1 is LNHDA and CDR2 SQIVND (reference sequence). The J segment lost 3 bases and the V segment lost 6 bases, leaving 11 bases of the junction unmatched. The chain's CDR3 is CASSPVGGGGGNTIYF. The DNA of the CDR3 is TGTGCCAGTAGCCCGGTAGGAGGGGGCGGTGGAAACACCATATATTTT.

The rearrangement uses TRBV7-4 and TRBJ2-5, with 12 bases that match TRBD2. The J call may be in error: the DNA end matches TRBJ2-7 better. This CDR3 is 18 amino acids long. Germline CDR1 is SGHVT and CDR2 is SQSDAQ. The chain's CDR3 is CASSHRLAGASPSYEQYF. The CDR3 DNA reads as TGTGCCAGCAGCCACCGACTAGCGGGGGCCTCACCCTCCTACGAGCAGTACTTC.

There are many counts of this clonotype. This chain connects TRBV20-1 to TRBJ2-1; 8 positions agree with TRBD2. CDR1 is DFQATT, CDR2 SNEGSKA, per germline (reference sequence). The CDR3 has 13 residues. The junction had 7 bases not matched to a gene; V was cut back by 6 bases and J by 6 bases. The CDR3 loop reads CSASGGEVNEQFF. CDR3 in DNA: TGCAGTGCATCCGGGGGGGAAGTCAATGAGCAGTTCTTC.

This rearrangement joins TRBV12-3 or TRBV12-4 to TRBJ2-3; D not resolved. The DNA end is a closer match to TRBJ2-1, so the J assignment may be wrong. This CDR3 is built from 14 residues. The CDR3 protein is CASSSLESSYEQFF. Written as DNA, the CDR3 is TGTGCCAGCAGTTCGCTGGAGAGCTCCTACGAGCAGTTCTTC.

The genes are TRBV7-4 and TRBJ2-4; 10 bases are shared with TRBD2. Germline V gene lookup returns CDR1 SGHVT and CDR2 SQSDAQ. Trimming cost V 5 bases and J 13 bases; bases outside gene matches: 14. This CDR3 spans 15 amino acids. CDR3: CASSLQSGRAEEQYF. DNA for the CDR3: TGTGCCAGCAGCCTTCAAAGCGGGAGGGCTGAAGAGCAGTACTTC.

This clonotype was counted between two and nine times. The chain links TRBV6-6 to TRBJ2-5; maybe TRBD1 (5 bases). Judging by the DNA end, TRBJ2-7 fits better; the J call may be wrong. From germline, CDR1 is MNHNY and CDR2 SVGAGI (reference sequence). This CDR3 is 11 amino acids long. CDR3 protein: CASSYRGEQYF. CDR3 DNA sequence: TGTGCCAGCAGTTACAGGGGCGAGCAGTACTTC.

The rearrangement uses TRBV6-1 and TRBJ2-1, with 7 bases lining up with TRBD1. Matching the DNA end better, TRBJ2-7 makes the J call doubtful. CDR1 is MNHNS and CDR2 is SASEGT in the germline V gene. The CDR3 consists of 14 residues. The CDR3 nucleotides are TGTGCCAGCAGGGATCGGCAGGGGGCCTACGAGCAGTACTTC. Translating gives CASRDRQGAYEQYF.

At least ten counts were recorded for this clonotype. One junction end does not reproduce the germline sequence, and a read error may be involved. J is TRBJ2-7 and V is TRBV11-2, with 8 bases matching TRBD2. The CDR3 spans 10 residues. Germline V gene lookup returns CDR1 SGHAT and CDR2 FQNNGV. The CDR3 sequence is CGGGSYEQYF. The CDR3 coding sequence is TGCGGGGGGGGGTCCTACGAGCAGTACTTC.

This clonotype appeared once. The chain uses TRBV7-2 and TRBJ2-1; 8 bases match TRBD1. Per the germline V gene, CDR1 is SGHTA and CDR2 is FQGNSA. This CDR3 region has 16 residues. Trimming took 1 base from V and 2 from J; bases not matched to a gene: 4. This CDR3 is CASSLVARGPYNEQFF. In nucleotides, the CDR3 is TGTGCCAGCAGCTTAGTCGCCAGGGGGCCCTACAATGAGCAGTTCTTC.

This clonotype was counted many times. The chain couples TRBV12-3 or TRBV12-4 to TRBJ1-1; possibly TRBD1 for D (6 bases). The CDR3 length is 12 residues. V lost 6 bases to trimming and J lost 7 bases, with 12 bases between them. The CDR3 DNA reads TGTGCCAGCAGCCCACAGGGCATTGAAGCTTTCTTT. Translating it yields CASSPQGIEAFF.

The genes are TRBV12-5 and TRBJ2-1; 9 bases match TRBD1. CDR3 length: 15 residues. The germline V gene encodes CDR1 LGHNT and CDR2 FRNRAP. The trim removed 5 bases at V and 7 bases at J, leaving 9 bases unmatched. This CDR3 reads CASGTTGQGRNEQFF. CDR3 sequence (DNA): TGTGCTAGTGGTACGACGGGACAGGGACGTAATGAGCAGTTCTTC.

V usage is TRBV28 and J usage is TRBJ2-6; D uncertain. The length of the CDR3 is 14 residues. Germline V gives CDR1 MDHEN, CDR2 SYDVKM. V lost 5 bases to trimming and J lost 2 bases, with 7 bases between them. The CDR3 DNA reads as TGTGCCAGCAGTATAGTGGCTGGGGCCAACGTCCTGACTTTC. It yields the protein CASSIVAGANVLTF.